Sequencing of this T cell receptor beta chain was carried out in a study of T cell changes during pregnancy in multiple sclerosis. Germline values: CDR1 MDHEN, CDR2 SYDVKM. This CDR3 region has 13 residues. V lost 8 bases to trimming and J lost 7 bases, with 14 bases between them. Profiling relied on immunoSEQ multiplex PCR, and the TCRdb table lists in-frame clones only, not all of them. Among around 88,000 clones listed, 85% to 95% were seen once. The sequence derives from a female donor with multiple sclerosis, enrolled in a pregnancy study. The input for sequencing was peripheral blood, taken in the first trimester of pregnancy. The rearrangement uses TRBV28 and TRBJ1-4; D is ambiguous. The CDR3, as DNA: TGTGCCAGCGGCACTGGACTGGGTGAAAAACTGTTTTTT. This sequence encodes CASGTGLGEKLFF.